These T cell receptor beta chains were read from a single sample in a study of radiation and T cells in renal cell carcinoma. The protocol was immunoSEQ multiplex PCR, while the TCRdb copy is restricted to in-frame clones and leaves out a portion. Of over 120,000 clones listed, approximately 86% were seen once; the top ten hold around 17%. The sequenced sample was blood, obtained from a patient whose treatment included radiotherapy and nephrectomy. All receptors derive from a woman in her 50s with renal cell carcinoma. CDR3s include the opening cysteine and the closing phenylalanine or tryptophan. The order of the fields is J gene, clone size, V gene, D gene, CDR3 DNA, CDR3 protein. D genes are given only for firm matches. Some rows mark clone size as missing; the rest say once, few, many or name a class of expanded clone.

TRBJ2-7,.,TRBV6-6,.,TGTGCCAGCAGCAGGGACGGCGCGAATGCCTACGAGCAGTACTTC,CASSRDGANAYEQYF
TRBJ2-4,.,TRBV27,.,TGTGCCAGCAGTTTTGAGAAGGGGAACATTCAGTACTTC,CASSFEKGNIQYF
TRBJ2-7,.,TRBV15,TRBD2,TGTGCCACCAGCAGAGTCAGCGGACTAGCTCCCTACGAGCAGTACTTC,CATSRVSGLAPYEQYF
TRBJ1-1,.,TRBV9,.,TGTGCCAGCAGCGTAGGAGGTAGGGGAGACCTCACTGAAGCTTTCTTT,CASSVGGRGDLTEAFF
TRBJ1-5,.,TRBV9,.,TGTGCCAGCAGCGCAAGACAGGCCAATCAGCCCCAGCATTTT,CASSARQANQPQHF
TRBJ2-7,many,TRBV4-2,.,TGTGCCAGCAGCCAAGTTGTGGGGGAGACTCCTATCTACGAGCAGTACTTC,CASSQVVGETPIYEQYF
TRBJ2-5,few,TRBV18,.,TGTGCCAGCTCACCGCTTCAAGAGACCCAGTACTTC,CASSPLQETQYF
TRBJ1-1,.,TRBV19,TRBD1,TGTGCCAGTAGCCAACTGACAGGGATGGGCACTGAAGCTTTCTTT,CASSQLTGMGTEAFF
TRBJ2-7,.,TRBV19,.,TGTGCCAGTAGTATAGGGAGGGGACAGCCGTCCTACGAGCAGTACTTC,CASSIGRGQPSYEQYF
TRBJ1-5,once,TRBV6-1,.,TGTGCCAGCAGTGATTCACTTAGCAATCAGCCCCAGCATTTT,CASSDSLSNQPQHF
TRBJ1-2,few,TRBV30,.,TGTGCCTGGAGTTCGGGAGCTAACTATGGCTACACCTTC,CAWSSGANYGYTF
TRBJ1-6,.,TRBV6-5,.,TGTGCCAGCAGTTTAACAGGAGAAGGGTACTCACCCCTCCACTTT,CASSLTGEGYSPLHF
TRBJ2-5,.,TRBV2,.,TGTGCCAGCAGTCGAACCGGGACATCGGAGACCCAGTACTTC,CASSRTGTSETQYF
TRBJ1-1,.,TRBV10-3,.,TGTGCCATCAGTGAGGGGGGTACTGAAGCTTTCTTT,CAISEGGTEAFF
TRBJ1-5,once,TRBV7-2,.,TGTGCCAGCAGCTTAGATGGCTTCAATCAGCCCCAGCATTTT,CASSLDGFNQPQHF
TRBJ1-2,.,TRBV5-1,.,TGCGCCAGCAGCTTGGAAGGGACAAGGTCCTATGGCTACACCTTC,CASSLEGTRSYGYTF
TRBJ2-6,.,TRBV28,TRBD1,TGTGCCAGCAAACCGGGACAGGGCTCTGGGGCCAACGTCCTGACTTTC,CASKPGQGSGANVLTF
TRBJ2-6,.,TRBV11-2,TRBD1,TGTGCCAGCAGCCGGACAGGGGGCTCCCTGAGCTCTGGGGCCAACGTCCTGACTTTC,CASSRTGGSLSSGANVLTF
TRBJ2-7,once,TRBV4-1,.,TGCGCCACCACCGGGTTAAATACCGCCTCCTCCGAGCAGTACTTC,CATTGLNTASSEQYF
TRBJ1-2,.,TRBV7-9,.,TGTGCCAGCAGCGCCGGGGCAGAAAACTATGGCTACACCTTC,CASSAGAENYGYTF
TRBJ2-7,.,TRBV19,.,TGTGCCAGTAGTATCAGACGGACCAACCCACCCTACGAGCAGTACTTC,CASSIRRTNPPYEQYF
TRBJ1-3,.,TRBV19,.,TGTGCCAGTAGTACCCGCGGTTCTGGAAACACCATATATTTT,CASSTRGSGNTIYF
TRBJ2-5,.,TRBV4-3,.,TGCGCCAGCAGCCACAAGGTCCCGGGGTCGAGGGGAGAGACCCAGTACTTC,CASSHKVPGSRGETQYF
TRBJ2-7,.,TRBV7-2,.,TGTGCCAGCAGCTCAAGGAGCTCCTACGAGCAGTACTTC,CASSSRSSYEQYF
TRBJ2-5,.,TRBV5-1,.,TGCGCCAGCAAGTTGGGGAGAGGTCAAGAGACCCAGTACTTC,CASKLGRGQETQYF
TRBJ1-4,.,TRBV6-1,TRBD1,TGTGCCAGCAGTGACCACGCAGGGGGAGCTAATGAAAAACTGTTTTTT,CASSDHAGGANEKLFF
TRBJ1-4,.,TRBV4-1,TRBD1,TGCGCCAGCAGCCAACTAGAACAGGGGCACAGGGGGACTAATGAAAAACTGTTTTTT,CASSQLEQGHRGTNEKLFF
TRBJ1-2,few,TRBV10-3,TRBD1,TGTGCCATCAGCCTCCGGGACAGGCTCCACTATGGCTACACCTTC,CAISLRDRLHYGYTF
TRBJ1-1,.,TRBV6-1,.,TGTGCCAGCAGGATGGACATATTGAACACTGAAGCTTTCTTT,CASRMDILNTEAFF
TRBJ2-1,once,TRBV5-1,.,TGCGCCAGCAGCTTGGCCGGAGCTTTGACGAATGAGCAGTTCTTC,CASSLAGALTNEQFF
TRBJ1-2,.,TRBV6-6,.,TGTGCCAGCAGCAAGGACCCTAACGGCGGCTACACCTTC,CASSKDPNGGYTF